The 29 T cell receptor beta chains below come from one sample, sequenced in a study of blood T cell repertoires in COVID-19. Method: immunoSEQ multiplex PCR; TCRdb's copy keeps in-frame clones and lacks some. Among over 100,000 clones, roughly two thirds were seen once, and the ten largest hold under 2.5%. The specimen was peripheral blood. All receptors derive from a woman in her seventies with acute or convalescent COVID-19.

The chain couples TRBV28 to TRBJ2-3, with D perhaps matching TRBD1 (6 bases). Germline lookup yields CDR1 MDHEN and CDR2 SYDVKM. The CDR3 loop spans 12 amino acids. V was clipped by 8 bases and J by 4 bases, with 10 bases between them. This CDR3 is CASGQGSDTQYF. CDR3 nucleotide sequence: TGTGCCAGCGGTCAGGGGTCAGATACGCAGTATTTT.

The chain couples TRBV4-1 to TRBJ2-3; 11 bases map to TRBD2. The CDR3 has 21 residues. CDR1 and CDR2 (germline): MGHRA, YSYEKL. V shed 4 bases and J 1 base; nucleotides not matched to a gene: 19. CDR3 residues: CASSPRLPGASGGTGTDTQYF. Written as DNA, the CDR3 is TGCGCCAGCAGCCCCCGGCTTCCTGGGGCTAGCGGGGGGACAGGCACAGATACGCAGTATTTT.

The chain recombines TRBV28 with TRBJ2-2, with D tentatively TRBD2 (6 bases). Germline lookup yields CDR1 MDHEN and CDR2 SYDVKM. The length of the CDR3 is 14 residues. Trimming removed 8 bases at V and 3 bases at J, with 13 bases between. As DNA, the CDR3 is TGTGCCAGCCAGGGAGGAACGCACACCGGGGAGCTGTTTTTT. Encoded protein: CASQGGTHTGELFF.

In this sample, this clone turned up many times. V gene TRBV7-2 combines with J gene TRBJ1-2; D ambiguous. From germline, CDR1 is SGHTA and CDR2 FQGNSA. V lost 5 bases and J 2 bases, leaving 9 bases between the germline ends. CDR3 length: 13 amino acids. The DNA for the CDR3 is TGTGCCAGCAGCCAGGTAGTCAACTATGGCTACACCTTC. The encoded protein is CASSQVVNYGYTF.

The CDR3 protein is CASSLYGSADTQYF. For the CDR3, the DNA is TGTGCCAGCAGTTTATACGGGAGTGCAGATACGCAGTATTTT. The chain recombines TRBV27 with TRBJ2-3; a possible D gene is TRBD2 (6 bases). The CDR3 length is 14 residues. V shed 1 base and J shed 4 bases, with 9 bases lying between them. Germline lookup yields CDR1 MNHEY and CDR2 SMNVEV (reference sequence).

J is TRBJ1-5 and V is TRBV10-2; D call uncertain. Trimming shortened V by 2 bases and J by 11 bases, and 10 bases separated the two germline ends. The CDR3 runs 12 residues. Germline-derived CDR1 and CDR2 are WSHSY and SAAADI. This chain's CDR3 is CASSELSRAQHF. The CDR3 DNA reads TGCGCCAGCAGTGAGCTCTCGAGGGCCCAGCATTTT.

This chain connects TRBV15 to TRBJ2-1, with D perhaps matching TRBD1 (7 bases). Germline V gives CDR1 LNHNV, CDR2 YYDKDF (reference sequence). The CDR3 extends over 16 amino acids. Trimming cost V 5 bases and J 3 bases, with 17 bases left between them. The CDR3 region is CATSRREDRIYNEQFF. The CDR3 bases are TGTGCCACCAGCCGAAGGGAGGACAGGATCTACAATGAGCAGTTCTTC.

V and J are TRBV7-2 and TRBJ1-5; 10 nucleotides agree with TRBD1. Germline CDR1 SGHTA, CDR2 FQGNSA. There are 15 residues in the CDR3. The J segment lost 8 bases and the V segment lost 5 bases, leaving 9 bases of the junction unmatched. CDR3 DNA: TGTGCCAGCAGCACCACCGGGACAGGGGTAGAGCCCCAGCATTTT. It specifies CASSTTGTGVEPQHF.

V usage is TRBV7-8 and J usage is TRBJ2-7; 12 bases match TRBD1. Germline values: CDR1 SGHVS, CDR2 FQNEAQ. The CDR3 has 15 residues. V was clipped by 4 bases and J by 3 bases; unmatched bases: 4. The DNA for the CDR3 is TGTGCCAGCAGCTCGGGACAGGGGGCGATCTACGAGCAGTACTTC. This encodes CASSSGQGAIYEQYF. The full variable domain, rest sourced from reference TRBV7-8 and TRBJ2-7, is GAGVSQSPRYKVAKRGQDVALRCDPISGHVSLFWYQQALGQGPEFLTYFQNEAQLDKSGLPSDRFFAERPEGSVSTLKIQRTQQEDSAVYLCASSSGQGAIYEQYFGPGTRLTVT.

The chain combines TRBV7-3 with TRBJ2-1; 9 positions match TRBD1. This CDR3 is built from 15 residues. J was trimmed by 5 bases and V by 5 bases; bases with no gene match: 7. CDR1 is SGHTA and CDR2 is FQGTGA in the germline V gene. The CDR3 here is CASSAGTGLNNEQFF. For the CDR3, the DNA is TGTGCCAGCAGCGCCGGGACAGGGTTGAACAATGAGCAGTTCTTC.

The chain is built from TRBV15 and TRBJ2-1, with 7 bases identical to TRBD1. This CDR3 has 17 residues. Germline V gene lookup returns CDR1 LNHNV and CDR2 YYDKDF (reference sequence). V gave up 1 base and J gave up 9 bases; unmatched junction bases: 15. The CDR3 here is CATSRAETGKVGGEQFF. The CDR3 DNA reads as TGTGCCACCAGCAGAGCTGAGACAGGGAAAGTTGGTGGTGAGCAGTTCTTC.

The chain employs TRBV6-5 and TRBJ2-7; D is perhaps TRBD1 (5 bases). This CDR3 is built from 14 residues. Germline V gene sequence: CDR1 MNHEY, CDR2 SVGAGI. V lost 0 bases, J lost 5 bases, and 11 bases lay in between. The CDR3 bases are TGTGCCAGCAGTTACTCTTGGGGCCCCGACGAGCAGTACTTC. This sequence encodes CASSYSWGPDEQYF.

This chain uses TRBV7-2 with TRBJ2-7, with D possibly matching TRBD1 (5 bases). The CDR3 length is 11 residues. The germline gives CDR1 SGHTA, CDR2 FQGNSA. V lost 5 bases and J lost 4, with 6 bases in between. The CDR3 spells CASSRQYEQYF. The DNA of the CDR3 is TGTGCCAGCAGCCGACAGTACGAGCAGTACTTC.

The chain has TRBV5-1 and TRBJ1-1; TRBD1 agrees at 8 bases. J lost 2 bases, V lost 1 base, and 4 bases had no gene match. Per germline, CDR1 SGHRS and CDR2 YFSETQ. This CDR3 comprises 15 residues. The CDR3 coding sequence is TGCGCCAGCAGCTTGAGACAGGGGCCAAACACTGAAGCTTTCTTT. Translating it yields CASSLRQGPNTEAFF.

The chain links TRBV5-1 to TRBJ2-2; 7 bases line up with TRBD1. Germline CDR1 is SGHRS and CDR2 is YFSETQ. The CDR3 extends over 16 amino acids. The trim removed 0 bases at V and 3 bases at J, leaving 5 bases unmatched. The CDR3 nucleotides read TGCGCCAGCAGCTTGGAAGGGGGCCCCTACACCGGGGAGCTGTTTTTT. Amino acids: CASSLEGGPYTGELFF.

The chain joins TRBV5-1 to TRBJ1-4; perhaps TRBD1 as D (5 bases). Trimming cost V 4 bases and J 8 bases, with 21 bases left between them. CDR1 and CDR2 from the germline V gene are SGHRS and YFSETQ. The CDR3 runs to 16 residues. DNA of the CDR3: TGCGCCAGCAGCCCGATTCAACAGGCGGCAAGAGAAAAACTGTTTTTT. It encodes CASSPIQQAAREKLFF.

V and J are TRBV12-3 or TRBV12-4 and TRBJ1-2; possible D gene TRBD1, 5 bases. The length of the CDR3 is 13 residues. Trimming shortened V by 6 bases and J by 9 bases, and 17 bases separated the two germline ends. This chain's CDR3 is CASSRVQGGSYTF. The CDR3 DNA sequence: TGTGCCAGCAGCAGGGTCCAAGGAGGGAGCTACACCTTC.

The CDR3 DNA is TGTGCCAGCAGCTTATCCAGGGGTAATCAGCCCCAGCATTTT. It translates to CASSLSRGNQPQHF. This chain links TRBV7-6 with TRBJ1-5, with D maybe TRBD1 (6 bases). V shed 2 bases and J shed 4 bases, with 9 bases lying between them. Germline CDR1 reads SGHVS; CDR2 reads FNYEAQ. This CDR3 has 14 amino acids. The full variable domain, completed using reference TRBV7-6 and TRBJ1-5, is GAGVSQSPRYKVTKRGQDVALRCDPISGHVSLYWYRQALGQGPEFLTYFNYEAQQDKSGLPNDRFSAERPEGSISTLTIQRTEQRDSAMYRCASSLSRGNQPQHFGDGTRLSIL.

In regard to this clone: Just one base apart from a much larger clone, this may be a read error. The chain has TRBV2 and TRBJ2-7, with TRBD2 matching 14 bases. With V trimmed by 5 bases and J by 3 bases, 6 bases remained unmatched. CDR1 is SNHLY, CDR2 FYNNEI, per germline. This CDR3 spans 16 amino acids. In DNA form, the CDR3 reads TGTGCCAGCAGTCTCGGACTAGCGGGAGGAGTCTACGAGCAGTACTTC. It yields the protein CASSLGLAGGVYEQYF.

The DNA for the CDR3 is TGTGCCAGCATTAGCGGGAGCTCCTACGAGCAGTACTTC. Residues: CASISGSSYEQYF. J is TRBJ2-7 and V is TRBV28, with 9 positions matching TRBD2. CDR1 and CDR2 from the germline V gene are MDHEN and SYDVKM. Trimming removed 7 bases from V and 0 bases from J; junction bases left unmatched: 1. The CDR3 length is 13 residues. The entire variable domain, with the rest obtained from reference TRBV28 and TRBJ2-7, is as follows: DVKVTQSSRYLVKRTGEKVFLECVQDMDHENMFWYRQDPGLGLRLIYFSYDVKMKEKGDIPEGYSVSREKKERFSLILESASTNQTSMYLCASISGSSYEQYFGPGTRLTVT.

This rearrangement joins TRBV7-2 to TRBJ2-2; 15 bases are a match to TRBD2. This CDR3 comprises 18 residues. Losses at the gene ends were 4 bases for V and 7 bases for J; bases not matched to a gene: 10. CDR1 and CDR2 (germline): SGHTA, FQGNSA. CDR3 protein: CASSYRTSGGAANGELFF. The CDR3 bases are TGTGCCAGCAGCTATAGGACTAGCGGGGGGGCTGCGAACGGGGAGCTGTTTTTT.

The chain uses TRBV7-7 and TRBJ2-7; TRBD2 might be the D (7 bases). V was shortened by 8 bases and J by 5 bases, with 25 bases between the two germline ends. Germline loops: CDR1 SSHAT, CDR2 FNYEAQ (reference sequence). The CDR3 consists of 16 residues. Here the CDR3 reads CASATLRRGGMDEQYF. The CDR3 nucleotides read TGTGCCAGCGCCACCCTCCGAAGGGGGGGGATGGACGAGCAGTACTTC. Filled out from reference TRBV7-7 and TRBJ2-7, the complete variable domain reads GAGVSQSPRYKVTKRGQDVTLRCDPISSHATLYWYQQALGQGPEFLTYFNYEAQPDKSGLPSDRFSAERPEGSISTLTIQRTEQRDSAMYRCASATLRRGGMDEQYFGPGTRLTVT.

V and J are TRBV6-2 or TRBV6-3 and TRBJ2-5, with D tentatively TRBD1 (6 bases). Trimming stripped 0 bases from V and 4 bases from J, with 15 bases between. Germline CDR1 reads MNHEY; CDR2 reads SVGEGT. CDR3 size: 16 residues. The CDR3 reads CASSYSGAGALETQYF. The CDR3 DNA is TGTGCCAGCAGTTACTCGGGGGCAGGGGCCTTAGAGACCCAGTACTTC.

The chain carries TRBV28 and TRBJ2-1; D possibly corresponds to TRBD2 (5 bases). CDR3 size: 17 residues. The germline V gene encodes CDR1 MDHEN and CDR2 SYDVKM. The V gene lost 2 bases and the J gene lost 0 bases, with 14 bases spanning the gap. The CDR3 here is CASSLTFSAPSYNEQFF. The CDR3 DNA reads TGTGCCAGCAGTTTAACCTTTAGCGCCCCCTCCTACAATGAGCAGTTCTTC.

This clone was counted at least ten times. This chain connects TRBV28 to TRBJ2-5; 8 positions agree with TRBD2. Germline V gene sequence: CDR1 MDHEN, CDR2 SYDVKM. Unmatched junction bases numbered 10, after V lost 5 bases and J lost 5 bases. The CDR3 is 15 amino acids. The CDR3 sequence is CASSMERELAETQYF. The CDR3 coding sequence is TGTGCCAGCAGTATGGAGCGGGAGCTGGCTGAGACCCAGTACTTC. Full variable domain (remainder filled in from reference TRBV28 and TRBJ2-5): DVKVTQSSRYLVKRTGEKVFLECVQDMDHENMFWYRQDPGLGLRLIYFSYDVKMKEKGDIPEGYSVSREKKERFSLILESASTNQTSMYLCASSMERELAETQYFGPGTRLLVL.

The chain uses TRBV11-2 and TRBJ1-5; the match to TRBD1 covers 8 bases. Germline CDR1 SGHAT, CDR2 FQNNGV. V lost 5 bases, J lost 4 bases, and 7 bases stayed unmatched. The CDR3 is 15 residues long. CDR3 protein: CASSAGQALNQPQHF. DNA of the CDR3: TGTGCCAGCAGCGCGGGACAGGCCCTGAATCAGCCCCAGCATTTT.

This sequence joins TRBV10-3 and TRBJ2-1; 9 bases are shared with TRBD1. CDR1 and CDR2 from the germline V gene are ENHRY and SYGVKD. The CDR3 extends over 13 amino acids. V lost 6 bases, J lost 8 bases, and 5 bases stayed unmatched. In DNA, the CDR3 is TGTGCCATCAGCCCGGGACAGGGTTATGAGCAGTTCTTC. Protein: CAISPGQGYEQFF.

The chain has TRBV5-1 and TRBJ2-3, with 14 bases that match TRBD2. Unmatched junction bases numbered 12, after V lost 6 bases and J lost 0 bases. The CDR3 covers 19 residues. Germline V CDR1 and CDR2: SGHRS, YFSETQ. DNA of the CDR3: TGCGCCAGCAACCTGGGACTAGCGGGGGCCTCGCCTAGCACAGATACGCAGTATTTT. Protein product: CASNLGLAGASPSTDTQYF.

The chain is built from TRBV28 and TRBJ2-1, with D tentatively TRBD1 (6 bases). Germline loops: CDR1 MDHEN, CDR2 SYDVKM. CDR3 size: 14 residues. With 3 bases removed from V and 7 bases from J, the gap between germline ends came to 13 bases. For the CDR3, the DNA is TGTGCCAGCAGTTTCCCTGGGACACAGAATGAGCAGTTCTTC. Translated: CASSFPGTQNEQFF.